What follows are 13 T cell receptor beta chains derived from one specimen sequenced in a study of shared clonotypes between healthy human individuals. TCRdb's copy holds only in-frame clones and misses some; the assay was immunoSEQ multiplex PCR. The table has around 510,000 clones, 90% to 96% seen once. Sequenced sample: naive CD4+ T cells sorted from blood. Subset noted: CD45RA+ positively selected. Receptors were obtained from a woman in her 30s in good health.

As to this clone: Other DNA sequences of this sample code for an identical CDR3. J is TRBJ1-1 and V is TRBV28; D unresolved. The CDR3 loop spans 12 amino acids. CDR1 and CDR2 from the germline V gene are MDHEN and SYDVKM. V was cut by 3 bases and J by 4 bases, with 6 bases left in between. The CDR3 DNA reads as TGTGCCAGCAGTTTGATGGGCACTGAAGCTTTCTTT. Its translation: CASSLMGTEAFF.

The chain carries TRBV10-1 and TRBJ2-5, with a weak D call TRBD1 (6 bases). The last part of the DNA fits TRBJ2-7 better; the J call may be wrong. The CDR3 length is 14 residues. Per germline, CDR1 WNHNN and CDR2 SYGVQD (reference sequence). CDR3 nucleotide sequence: TGCGCCAGATTTATCCGGGACACCTCCTACGAGCAGTACTTC. This encodes CARFIRDTSYEQYF.

This clone was found once. The chain couples TRBV12-5 to TRBJ2-2; 7 nucleotides match TRBD1. V was pared by 6 bases and J by 5 bases, with 15 bases of the junction left unmatched. Germline CDR1 reads LGHNT; CDR2 reads FRNRAP. The CDR3 is 17 residues long. This CDR3 is CASGVTGTGTRTGELFF. The CDR3 bases are TGTGCTAGTGGAGTGACAGGGACCGGGACAAGAACCGGGGAGCTGTTTTTT. Combining the CDR3 with reference TRBV12-5 and TRBJ2-2 gives the whole variable domain DARVTQTPRHKVTEMGQEVTMRCQPILGHNTVFWYRQTMMQGLELLAYFRNRAPLDDSGMPKDRFSAEMPDATLATLKIQPSEPRDSAVYFCASGVTGTGTRTGELFFGEGSRLTVL.

This clone was seen once. The V and J genes are TRBV6-5 and TRBJ2-5, with TRBD1 matching over 7 bases. CDR3 size: 15 residues. From germline, CDR1 is MNHEY and CDR2 SVGAGI. V was pared by 0 bases and J by 5 bases, with 6 bases of the junction left unmatched. CDR3: CASSYSTGIWETQYF. In DNA form, the CDR3 reads TGTGCCAGCAGTTACTCGACAGGGATTTGGGAGACCCAGTACTTC.

The rearrangement joins TRBV19 to TRBJ2-1, with 16 bases aligning to TRBD2. This CDR3 has 20 amino acids. CDR1 is LNHDA and CDR2 is SQIVND in the germline V gene (reference sequence). Unmatched junction bases numbered 18, after V lost 3 bases and J lost 10 bases. The CDR3 sequence is CASSISGPGLAGGPMGEQFF. The DNA of the CDR3 is TGTGCCAGTAGTATTAGTGGGCCGGGACTAGCGGGAGGGCCGATGGGAGAGCAGTTCTTC.

This chain connects TRBV2 to TRBJ1-1; 8 nucleotides agree with TRBD1. Germline lookup yields CDR1 SNHLY and CDR2 FYNNEI. This CDR3 comprises 13 residues. Trimming at V came to 6 bases and at J to 5 bases, leaving 5 bases not matched to a gene. DNA of the CDR3: TGTGCCAGCAGATGGACAGGGCGAACTGAAGCTTTCTTT. This gives the protein CASRWTGRTEAFF.

This chain uses TRBV28 with TRBJ1-2; TRBD1 matches 8 bases. Germline values: CDR1 MDHEN, CDR2 SYDVKM. The CDR3 is made up of 14 amino acids. Trimming cost V 4 bases and J 3 bases; bases outside gene matches: 4. The CDR3 sequence: CASSSGGADYGYTF. In nucleotides, the CDR3 is TGTGCCAGCAGTTCAGGGGGCGCGGACTATGGCTACACCTTC.

The CDR3 nucleotides are TGTGCCTGGACCGGAAGCACAGATACGCAGTATTTT. It yields the protein CAWTGSTDTQYF. The V gene is TRBV30, the J gene TRBJ2-3; D is undetermined. Deletions cut 4 bases from V and 0 bases from J, with 5 bases between. CDR1 is GTSNPN, CDR2 SVGIG, per germline (reference sequence). The CDR3 consists of 12 residues.

This rearrangement joins TRBV21-1 to TRBJ2-1; the D segment call TRBD2 is taken from the table without a DNA check. TRBV21-1 is an annotated pseudogene. The CDR3 extends over 20 amino acids. The CDR3: CASSGRLVRRRLGDLGEQFF. CDR3 sequence (DNA): TGTGCCAGCAGCGGTCGGCTTGTTCGTCGTAGACTAGGGGACCTCGGGGAGCAGTTCTTC.

The V and J genes are TRBV19 and TRBJ2-3; 10 nucleotides agree with TRBD2. The CDR3 covers 17 residues. The V gene's germline CDR1 is LNHDA and CDR2 SQIVND (reference sequence). V dropped 8 bases and J dropped 4; count of bases not matched to a gene: 15. CDR3 amino acids: CASRSSLGAGGADTQYF. CDR3 DNA sequence: TGTGCCAGTCGCTCCTCGTTAGGAGCGGGAGGGGCAGATACGCAGTATTTT.

This chain links TRBV6-5 with TRBJ1-6, with D maybe TRBD1 (6 bases). The CDR3 is 14 residues long. CDR1 and CDR2 (germline): MNHEY, SVGAGI. Trimming removed 2 bases at V and 9 bases at J, with 11 bases between. This CDR3 is CASSYQGLGSPLHF. The CDR3 DNA sequence: TGTGCCAGCAGTTACCAGGGGCTCGGTTCACCCCTCCACTTT.

V gene TRBV6-5 combines with J gene TRBJ1-1; D is undetermined. Germline V gene sequence: CDR1 MNHEY, CDR2 SVGAGI. Trimming removed 0 bases from V and 1 base from J, with 9 bases in between. The CDR3 sequence is 15 residues long. CDR3 loop: CASSYSWAANTEAFF. CDR3 nucleotides: TGTGCCAGCAGTTACTCGTGGGCAGCGAACACTGAAGCTTTCTTT.

This clone showed up just once. The V call is TRBV7-9, the J call TRBJ2-7; TRBD2 agrees at 8 bases. This CDR3 comprises 16 residues. V trimming: 3 bases; J trimming: 0 bases; junction bases outside the gene matches: 7. In germline, CDR1 is SEHNR, CDR2 FQNEAQ (reference sequence). The CDR3 here is CASSFEGSGSSYEQYF. For the CDR3, the DNA is TGTGCCAGCAGCTTCGAAGGGAGCGGGAGCTCCTACGAGCAGTACTTC.